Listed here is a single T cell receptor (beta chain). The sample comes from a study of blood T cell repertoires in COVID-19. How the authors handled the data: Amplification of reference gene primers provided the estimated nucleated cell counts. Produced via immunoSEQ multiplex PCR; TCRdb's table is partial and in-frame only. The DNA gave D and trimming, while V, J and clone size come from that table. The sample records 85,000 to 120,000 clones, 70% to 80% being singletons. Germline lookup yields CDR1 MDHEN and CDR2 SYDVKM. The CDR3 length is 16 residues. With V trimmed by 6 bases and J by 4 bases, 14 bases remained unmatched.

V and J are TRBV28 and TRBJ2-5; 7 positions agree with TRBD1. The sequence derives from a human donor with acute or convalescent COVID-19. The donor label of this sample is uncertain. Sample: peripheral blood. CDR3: CASSPKHHRGRETQYF. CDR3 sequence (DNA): TGTGCCAGCAGCCCCAAGCACCACAGGGGACGAGAGACCCAGTACTTC.